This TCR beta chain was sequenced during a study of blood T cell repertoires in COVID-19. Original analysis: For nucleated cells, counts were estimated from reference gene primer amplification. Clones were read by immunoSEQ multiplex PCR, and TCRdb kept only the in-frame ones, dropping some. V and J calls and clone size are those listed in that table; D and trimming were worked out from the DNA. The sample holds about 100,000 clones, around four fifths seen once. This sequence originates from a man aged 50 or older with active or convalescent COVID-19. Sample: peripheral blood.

CDR3 bases: TGTGCCAGTAGTCGGGGGGGCGACAATGAGCAGTTCTTC. Its translation: CASSRGGDNEQFF. The chain links TRBV19 to TRBJ2-1, with 8 bases identical to TRBD2. CDR1 LNHDA and CDR2 SQIVND come from the germline V gene (reference sequence). The V segment lost 5 bases and the J segment 5 bases; nucleotides outside the gene matches: 2. This CDR3 has 13 residues.